The next 27 T cell receptor beta chains were all read from a single sample in a study of cytomegalovirus exposure and HLA in healthy donors. PCR amplification relied on 60 Vbeta primers (plus 13 Jbeta primers). Some clones are missing from TCRdb's copy, which holds only in-frame ones; the method was immunoSEQ multiplex PCR. The sample includes 80,000 to 100,000 clones. Source material: PBMCs. Source of these receptors: a woman in her thirties in good health and CMV-seronegative.

The rearrangement joins TRBV30 to TRBJ2-3; tentative D call: TRBD2 (6 bases). The V gene's germline CDR1 is GTSNPN and CDR2 SVGIG (reference sequence). This CDR3 is built from 13 residues. V was clipped by 2 bases and J by 2 bases, with 8 bases between them. The CDR3, as DNA: TGTGCCTGGAGTCGGGGGAACACAGATACGCAGTATTTT. Residues: CAWSRGNTDTQYF.

The rearrangement links TRBV28 to TRBJ2-5; 8 bases are a match to TRBD1. This CDR3 is built from 13 residues. Trimming removed 6 bases from V and 5 bases from J; junction bases left unmatched: 5. Germline V gene data show CDR1 as MDHEN and CDR2 as SYDVKM. The CDR3 reads CASSPGQVETQYF. The DNA of the CDR3 is TGTGCCAGCAGCCCGGGACAGGTTGAGACCCAGTACTTC. The variable domain in full, with the rest retrieved from reference TRBV28 and TRBJ2-5, is DVKVTQSSRYLVKRTGEKVFLECVQDMDHENMFWYRQDPGLGLRLIYFSYDVKMKEKGDIPEGYSVSREKKERFSLILESASTNQTSMYLCASSPGQVETQYFGPGTRLLVL.

The CDR3 nucleotides are TGTGCCAGCTCACCACCTCCCAGGGAGGGAGATACGCAGTATTTT. Its translation: CASSPPPREGDTQYF. The J gene is TRBJ2-3, the V gene TRBV18; 7 nucleotides agree with TRBD2. Germline lookup yields CDR1 KGHSH and CDR2 LQKENI. The CDR3 runs to 15 residues. V shed 0 bases, J shed 5 bases, and the junction held 5 bases outside the gene matches.

The chain has TRBV4-2 and TRBJ2-7, with 9 bases fitting TRBD2. Germline V gives CDR1 LGHNA, CDR2 YNFKEQ. V lost 0 bases, J lost 7 bases, and 4 bases stayed unmatched. CDR3 size: 14 residues. CDR3: CASSQEALAGEQYF. The CDR3 nucleotides read TGTGCCAGCAGCCAAGAGGCCCTAGCGGGGGAGCAGTACTTC.

The genes are TRBV15 and TRBJ2-7, with D possibly matching TRBD1 (7 bases). The germline V and J ends were trimmed by 2 bases and 5 bases, with 19 bases remaining between them. Per germline, CDR1 LNHNV and CDR2 YYDKDF (reference sequence). CDR3 size: 16 residues. CDR3 coding DNA: TGTGCCACCAGCAGAACCCGGACAGGAGGGTATGACGAGCAGTACTTC. It is translated as CATSRTRTGGYDEQYF.

This chain connects TRBV5-4 to TRBJ1-2; possibly TRBD1 for D (6 bases). The CDR3 has 14 amino acids. V lost 5 bases, J lost 4 bases, and 15 bases lay in between. Per the germline V gene, CDR1 is SGHNT and CDR2 is YYREEE (reference sequence). This CDR3 reads CASRPGGGPYGYTF. The CDR3, as DNA: TGTGCCAGCAGGCCCGGGGGGGGGCCCTATGGCTACACCTTC.

The chain has TRBV4-1 and TRBJ1-5, with D maybe TRBD1 (5 bases). Germline lookup yields CDR1 MGHRA and CDR2 YSYEKL. CDR3 length: 17 residues. Deletions cut 3 bases from V and 4 bases from J, with 19 bases between. DNA for the CDR3: TGCGCCAGCAGCCACCTCTTGGTAAGGGGTCCGAATCAGCCCCAGCATTTT. Translating gives CASSHLLVRGPNQPQHF.

V is TRBV9 and J is TRBJ2-5, with a tentative D call TRBD2 (5 bases). Germline lookup yields CDR1 SGDLS and CDR2 YYNGEE. V lost 0 bases and J 9 bases, leaving 18 bases between the germline ends. CDR3 length equals 15 residues. The CDR3 nucleotides read TGTGCCAGCAGCGTAGAGGGTGGACCTGAGCGGCCCCAGTACTTC. This codes for CASSVEGGPERPQYF.

CDR3 nucleotide sequence: TGTGCCAGCAGCCTACGAGGGTACACAGATACGCAGTATTTT. Its protein is CASSLRGYTDTQYF. V usage is TRBV27 and J usage is TRBJ2-3, with D possibly being TRBD2 (5 bases). V lost 6 bases, J lost 2 bases, and 12 bases lay in between. This CDR3 has 14 residues. Germline V CDR1 and CDR2: MNHEY, SMNVEV (reference sequence).

V gene TRBV29-1 combines with J gene TRBJ1-1; TRBD1 is a possible D gene (5 bases). Trimming removed 5 bases at V and 3 bases at J, with 16 bases between. The CDR3 totals 14 residues. Germline V CDR1 and CDR2: SQVTM, ANQGSEA. The CDR3 DNA is TGCAGCGTTCGTCAGGGCCCGGCCGACACTGAAGCTTTCTTT. Translating gives CSVRQGPADTEAFF. Variable domain in full (rest from reference TRBV29-1 and TRBJ1-1): SAVISQKPSRDICQRGTSLTIQCQVDSQVTMMFWYRQQPGQSLTLIATANQGSEATYESGFVIDKFPISRPNLTFSTLTVSNMSPEDSSIYLCSVRQGPADTEAFFGQGTRLTVV.

V gene TRBV9 combines with J gene TRBJ2-3; 11 nucleotides align to TRBD2. The germline gives CDR1 SGDLS, CDR2 YYNGEE. This CDR3 has 17 residues. With 0 bases clipped from V and 6 bases from J, the junction kept 9 bases outside the gene matches. CDR3 amino acids: CASSVEGTSGPFDTQYF. The CDR3 DNA follows: TGTGCCAGCAGCGTAGAAGGGACTAGCGGCCCCTTCGATACGCAGTATTTT.

This rearrangement joins TRBV6-1 to TRBJ1-2; weak D call: TRBD1 (5 bases). From germline, CDR1 is MNHNS and CDR2 SASEGT. There are 18 residues in the CDR3. V was pared by 2 bases and J by 2 bases, with 21 bases between. CDR3 DNA sequence: TGTGCCAGCAGTGAAAGTGGTGTGGGCAGGGTATGGAACTATGGCTACACCTTC. Amino acids: CASSESGVGRVWNYGYTF.

The chain recombines TRBV7-2 with TRBJ2-7; 7 bases agree with TRBD1. Germline V gene sequence: CDR1 SGHTA, CDR2 FQGNSA. The CDR3 has 14 residues. Unmatched junction bases numbered 9, after V lost 5 bases and J lost 5 bases. The CDR3, as DNA: TGTGCCAGCAGCGCGACAGGGATTTCTGACGAGCAGTACTTC. Its translation: CASSATGISDEQYF.

This chain connects TRBV2 to TRBJ1-2, with a possible D match to TRBD1 (5 bases). The length of the CDR3 is 14 residues. CDR1 and CDR2 from the germline V gene are SNHLY and FYNNEI. With 8 bases removed from V and 4 bases from J, the gap between germline ends came to 17 bases. The CDR3 is CASGGDLGTYGYTF. DNA of the CDR3: TGTGCCAGCGGGGGGGACCTGGGGACCTATGGCTACACCTTC. The variable domain in full, completed from reference TRBV2 and TRBJ1-2, reads EPEVTQTPSHQVTQMGQEVILRCVPISNHLYFYWYRQILGQKVEFLVSFYNNEISEKSEIFDDQFSVERPDGSNFTLKIRSTKLEDSAMYFCASGGDLGTYGYTFGSGTRLTVV.

V usage is TRBV11-2 and J usage is TRBJ2-5; 7 positions agree with TRBD2. V dropped 5 bases and J dropped 1; count of bases not matched to a gene: 16. There are 18 residues in the CDR3. Germline V CDR1 and CDR2: SGHAT, FQNNGV. In DNA form, the CDR3 reads TGTGCCAGCAGCCCTCGTCGGTCGAGCGGGACCGCCCAAGAGACCCAGTACTTC. Its protein product is CASSPRRSSGTAQETQYF.

The chain carries TRBV7-9 and TRBJ1-1; 7 bases fit TRBD1. Germline CDR1 and CDR2: SEHNR and FQNEAQ (reference sequence). The trim removed 1 base at V and 2 bases at J, leaving 4 bases unmatched. This CDR3 has 15 residues. The CDR3 is CASSLVGGVNTEAFF. Written as DNA, the CDR3 is TGTGCCAGCAGCTTAGTAGGGGGCGTTAACACTGAAGCTTTCTTT.

The chain employs TRBV18 and TRBJ1-5; D uncertain. This CDR3 has 15 amino acids. V lost 2 bases and J lost 2, with 10 bases in between. The germline CDR1 and CDR2 sequences are KGHSH and LQKENI. For the CDR3, the DNA is TGTGCCAGCTCACCAGGGTCAGCGGGCAATCAGCCCCAGCATTTT. Amino acid sequence: CASSPGSAGNQPQHF.

The V and J genes are TRBV27 and TRBJ1-6; tentatively, D is TRBD1 (5 bases). V was shortened by 6 bases and J by 9 bases, with 15 bases between the two germline ends. Germline-derived CDR1 and CDR2 are MNHEY and SMNVEV (reference sequence). The CDR3 consists of 14 residues. The CDR3 sequence: CASSLRGGGSPLHF. As DNA, the CDR3 is TGTGCCAGCAGCCTTCGGGGGGGTGGTTCACCCCTCCACTTT.

This sequence joins TRBV21-1 and TRBJ2-6; TRBD2, the table's D call, lacks a check against the DNA. TRBV21-1 is reported as a pseudogene. This CDR3 is built from 13 residues. Written as DNA, the CDR3 is TGTGCCAGCAGCCTGTCGGCGCCGGGGGTCCTGACTTTC. The encoded protein is CASSLSAPGVLTF.

The chain is built from TRBV9 and TRBJ2-3; D is unclear. The CDR3 runs to 14 residues. From germline, CDR1 is SGDLS and CDR2 YYNGEE. V lost 4 bases, J lost 0 bases, and 9 bases lay in between. The CDR3 sequence is CASSFSLSTDTQYF. The CDR3 DNA follows: TGTGCCAGCAGCTTTTCCCTTAGCACAGATACGCAGTATTTT.

The J gene is TRBJ1-5, the V gene TRBV5-8, with no clear D. V was cut by 5 bases and J by 3 bases, with 15 bases left in between. CDR1 SGHTS and CDR2 YDEGEE come from the germline V gene. This CDR3 contains 15 residues. The CDR3 loop reads CASRYAPGYNQPQHF. The CDR3 DNA is TGTGCCAGCAGATATGCGCCGGGGTACAATCAGCCCCAGCATTTT.

This rearrangement joins TRBV6-4 to TRBJ2-2; 8 bases are a match to TRBD1. J lost 5 bases, V lost 10 bases, and 9 bases had no gene match. Germline CDR1 reads MRHNA; CDR2 reads SNTAGT. The CDR3 length is 14 residues. For the CDR3, the DNA is TGTGCCAACCCGACAGGGGTCGGAACCGGGGAGCTGTTTTTT. It specifies CANPTGVGTGELFF.

V and J are TRBV7-2 and TRBJ1-5; 8 bases agree with TRBD1. The CDR3 runs 15 residues. The V segment lost 4 bases and the J segment 3 bases; nucleotides outside the gene matches: 5. Germline V gene sequence: CDR1 SGHTA, CDR2 FQGNSA. As DNA, the CDR3 is TGTGCCAGCAGCTACAGGACAGGGAACAATCAGCCCCAGCATTTT. Translating it yields CASSYRTGNNQPQHF. Full variable domain (outside the CDR3, taken from reference TRBV7-2 and TRBJ1-5): GAGVSQSPSNKVTEKGKDVELRCDPISGHTALYWYRQSLGQGLEFLIYFQGNSAPDKSGLPSDRFSAERTGGSVSTLTIQRTQQEDSAVYLCASSYRTGNNQPQHFGDGTRLSIL.

The chain joins TRBV18 to TRBJ2-3, with 11 bases identical to TRBD1. V dropped 4 bases and J dropped 4; count of bases not matched to a gene: 7. Germline CDR1 and CDR2: KGHSH and LQKENI. The CDR3 extends over 16 amino acids. CDR3 protein: CASSRSGQGAADTQYF. For the CDR3, the DNA is TGTGCCAGCTCACGCTCCGGACAGGGGGCGGCAGATACGCAGTATTTT.

CDR3 sequence: CASSPRTDPNYGYTF. CDR3 coding DNA: TGTGCCAGCAGCCCCAGGACAGATCCAAACTATGGCTACACCTTC. This chain joins TRBV11-2 and TRBJ1-2; tentatively, D is TRBD1 (6 bases). The CDR3 has 15 amino acids. Per the germline V gene, CDR1 is SGHAT and CDR2 is FQNNGV. Trimming shortened V by 5 bases and J by 2 bases, and 15 bases separated the two germline ends.

The gene calls are TRBV2 and TRBJ2-3, with D perhaps matching TRBD2 (6 bases). The CDR3 is 14 residues long. Germline CDR1 SNHLY, CDR2 FYNNEI. The V and J ends lost 2 bases and 4 bases respectively, with 10 bases between them. In nucleotides, the CDR3 is TGTGCCAGCAGTGAACGGACTACCTCAGATACGCAGTATTTT. Translation gives CASSERTTSDTQYF.

The chain links TRBV12-5 to TRBJ1-1; no reliable D call. CDR1 is LGHNT and CDR2 is FRNRAP in the germline V gene. V shed 0 bases and J shed 1 base, with 12 bases lying between them. CDR3 size: 16 residues. The CDR3 loop is CASGLVLGRENTEAFF. The CDR3 region has the DNA TGTGCTAGTGGTTTGGTACTAGGACGCGAGAACACTGAAGCTTTCTTT.